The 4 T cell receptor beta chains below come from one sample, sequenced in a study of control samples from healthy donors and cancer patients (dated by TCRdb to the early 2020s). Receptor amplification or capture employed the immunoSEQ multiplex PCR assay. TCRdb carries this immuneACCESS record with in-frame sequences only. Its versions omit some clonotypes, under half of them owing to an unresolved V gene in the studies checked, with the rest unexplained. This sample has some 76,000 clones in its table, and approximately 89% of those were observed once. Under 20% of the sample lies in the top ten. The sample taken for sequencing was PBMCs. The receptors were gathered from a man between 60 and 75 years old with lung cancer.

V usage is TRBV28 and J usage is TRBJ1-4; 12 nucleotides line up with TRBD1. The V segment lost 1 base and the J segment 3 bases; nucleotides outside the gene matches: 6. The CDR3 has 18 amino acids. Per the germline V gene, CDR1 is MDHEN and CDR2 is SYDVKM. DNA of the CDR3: TGTGCCAGCAGTTTATCCGGGACAGGGGGCCTAGCTAATGAAAAACTGTTTTTT. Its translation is CASSLSGTGGLANEKLFF.

CDR3 nucleotide sequence: TGTGCCAGCATCACAGGAGGGGGTGGTGGCTACACCTTC. As protein: CASITGGGGGYTF. The rearrangement uses TRBV6-6 and TRBJ1-2; D perhaps matches TRBD1 (6 bases). CDR1 MNHNY and CDR2 SVGAGI come from the germline V gene (reference sequence). This CDR3 region has 13 residues. Trimming removed 7 bases from V and 7 bases from J, with 16 bases in between.

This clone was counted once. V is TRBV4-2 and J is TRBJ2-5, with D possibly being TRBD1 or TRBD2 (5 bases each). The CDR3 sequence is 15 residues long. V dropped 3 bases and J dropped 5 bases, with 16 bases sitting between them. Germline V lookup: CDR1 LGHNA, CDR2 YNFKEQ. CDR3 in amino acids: CASSQAPGRGETQYF. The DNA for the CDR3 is TGTGCCAGCAGCCAGGCCCCGGGACGAGGGGAGACCCAGTACTTC.

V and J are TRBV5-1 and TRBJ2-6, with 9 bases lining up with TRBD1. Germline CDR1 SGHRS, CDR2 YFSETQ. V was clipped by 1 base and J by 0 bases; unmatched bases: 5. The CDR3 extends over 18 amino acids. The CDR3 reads CASSLMGQGGSGANVLTF. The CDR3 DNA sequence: TGCGCCAGCAGCTTGATGGGACAGGGCGGCTCTGGGGCCAACGTCCTGACTTTC.